The clone carrying this T cell receptor (beta chain) was seen at least ten times. Its antigen remains unknown. It was genomic DNA that served as the template for profiling TCR beta VDJ and CDR3. TCRdb analysed the reads with MiXCR anew, one entry per CDR3 protein. Of 200,000 or so distinct CDR3 sequences listed, around three fifths were seen once; the top ten hold under 60%. CDR3 length equals 15 residues. Germline loops: CDR1 SGHDT, CDR2 YYEEEE. V was clipped by 4 bases and J by 5 bases; unmatched bases: 11. The entry originates in a study of CD8+CD57+ T cells in acquired aplastic anemia. Overall study: An average of roughly 3 ug of DNA was obtained from sorted CD4+ and CD8+ cells.

Study-level points and caveats: More than 25 was the count of CD8+ CDR3 sequences that patients shared with controls. Significant differences in CD8+ Simpson's diversity were not observed between patients and controls.

This sequence was found in a human donor with severe aplastic anemia or a healthy control (not recorded which). This sequence joins TRBV5-6 and TRBJ1-2, with TRBD1 matching over 7 bases. What was sequenced was sorted CD4+, CD8+, or CD8+CD57+ T cells (not recorded which) from PBMCs. The CDR3 region has the DNA TGTGCCAGCAGCACACTCCCCGGGACAGCTTATGGCTACACCTTC. Its protein product is CASSTLPGTAYGYTF.